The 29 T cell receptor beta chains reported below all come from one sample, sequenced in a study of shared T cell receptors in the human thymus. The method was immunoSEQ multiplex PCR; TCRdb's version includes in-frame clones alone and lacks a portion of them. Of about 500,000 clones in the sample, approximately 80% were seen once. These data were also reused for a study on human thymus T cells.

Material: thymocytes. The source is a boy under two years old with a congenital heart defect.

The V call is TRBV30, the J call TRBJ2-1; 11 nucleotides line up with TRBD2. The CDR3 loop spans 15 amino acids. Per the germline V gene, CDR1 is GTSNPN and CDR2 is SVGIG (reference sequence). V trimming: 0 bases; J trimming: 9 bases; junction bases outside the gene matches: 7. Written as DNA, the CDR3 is TGTGCCTGGAGTGTACTAGCGGGAGTTTTCGGTGAGCAGTTCTTC. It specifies CAWSVLAGVFGEQFF.

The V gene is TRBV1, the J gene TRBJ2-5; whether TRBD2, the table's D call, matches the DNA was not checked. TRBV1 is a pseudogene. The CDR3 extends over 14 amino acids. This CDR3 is CTSKGLAGEETQYF. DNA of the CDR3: TGCACCAGCAAGGGACTAGCGGGAGAAGAGACCCAGTACTTC.

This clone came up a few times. This chain's CDR3 is CASSPLKEDRNNEKLFF. In nucleotides, the CDR3 is TGTGCCAGCTCACCTCTGAAAGAAGACAGAAATAATGAAAAACTGTTTTTT. The chain is built from TRBV18 and TRBJ1-4; a possible D gene is TRBD1 (5 bases). Germline-derived CDR1 and CDR2 are KGHSH and LQKENI. The CDR3 covers 17 residues. V lost 3 bases, J lost 4 bases, and 18 bases lay in between.

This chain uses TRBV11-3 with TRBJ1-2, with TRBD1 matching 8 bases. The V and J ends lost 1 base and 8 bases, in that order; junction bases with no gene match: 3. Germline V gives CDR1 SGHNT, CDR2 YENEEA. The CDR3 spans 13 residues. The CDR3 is CASSLARQGGYTF. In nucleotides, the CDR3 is TGTGCCAGCAGCTTAGCCCGACAGGGGGGCTACACCTTC.

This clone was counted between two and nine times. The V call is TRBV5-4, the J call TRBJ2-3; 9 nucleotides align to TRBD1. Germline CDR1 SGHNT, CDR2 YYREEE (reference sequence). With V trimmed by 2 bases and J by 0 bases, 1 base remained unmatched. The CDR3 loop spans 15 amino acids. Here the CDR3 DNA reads TGTGCCAGCAGCTTTGGACAGGGGAGCACAGATACGCAGTATTTT. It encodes CASSFGQGSTDTQYF. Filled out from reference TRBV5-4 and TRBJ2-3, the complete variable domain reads ETGVTQSPTHLIKTRGQQVTLRCSSQSGHNTVSWYQQALGQGPQFIFQYYREEENGRGNFPPRFSGLQFPNYSSELNVNALELDDSALYLCASSFGQGSTDTQYFGPGTRLTVL.

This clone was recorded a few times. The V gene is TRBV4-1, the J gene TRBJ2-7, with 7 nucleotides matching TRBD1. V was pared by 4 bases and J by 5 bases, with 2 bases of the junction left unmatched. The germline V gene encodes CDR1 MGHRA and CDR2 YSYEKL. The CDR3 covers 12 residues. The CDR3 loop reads CASSRTGDEQYF. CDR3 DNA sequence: TGCGCCAGCAGCCGAACAGGGGACGAGCAGTACTTC.

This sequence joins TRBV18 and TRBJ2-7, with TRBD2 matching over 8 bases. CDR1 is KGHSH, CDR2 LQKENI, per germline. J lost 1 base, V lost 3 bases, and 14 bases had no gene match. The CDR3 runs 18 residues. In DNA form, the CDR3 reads TGTGCCAGCTCACCGCCGGTTAGTAGCGGGATAAGATCCTACGAGCAGTACTTC. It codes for CASSPPVSSGIRSYEQYF.

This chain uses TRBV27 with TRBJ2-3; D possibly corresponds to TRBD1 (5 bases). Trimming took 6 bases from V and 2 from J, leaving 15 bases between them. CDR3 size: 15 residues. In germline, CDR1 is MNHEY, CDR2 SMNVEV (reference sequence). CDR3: CASREWGSSTDTQYF. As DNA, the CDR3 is TGTGCCAGCAGGGAGTGGGGCAGTTCCACAGATACGCAGTATTTT.

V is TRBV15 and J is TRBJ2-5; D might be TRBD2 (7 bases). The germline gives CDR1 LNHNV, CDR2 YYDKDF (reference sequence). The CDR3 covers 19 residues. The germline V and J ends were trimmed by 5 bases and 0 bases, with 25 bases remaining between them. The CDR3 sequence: CATSHPTFGWGGHQETQYF. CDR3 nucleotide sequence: TGTGCCACCAGCCATCCTACCTTCGGATGGGGGGGCCACCAAGAGACCCAGTACTTC.

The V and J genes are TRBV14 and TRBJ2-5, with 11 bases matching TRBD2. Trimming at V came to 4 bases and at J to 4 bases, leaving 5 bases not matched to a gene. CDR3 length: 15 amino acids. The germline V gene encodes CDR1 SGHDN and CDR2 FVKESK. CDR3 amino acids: CASSPLAGGLETQYF. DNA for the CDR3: TGTGCCAGCAGCCCCCTAGCGGGAGGCCTAGAGACCCAGTACTTC.

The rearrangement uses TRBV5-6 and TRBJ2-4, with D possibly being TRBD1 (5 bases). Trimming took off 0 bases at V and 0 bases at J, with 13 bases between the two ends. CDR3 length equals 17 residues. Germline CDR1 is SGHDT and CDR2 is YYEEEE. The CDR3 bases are TGTGCCAGCAGCTTGGAGGCACGACAGCTAGCCAAAAACATTCAGTACTTC. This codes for CASSLEARQLAKNIQYF.

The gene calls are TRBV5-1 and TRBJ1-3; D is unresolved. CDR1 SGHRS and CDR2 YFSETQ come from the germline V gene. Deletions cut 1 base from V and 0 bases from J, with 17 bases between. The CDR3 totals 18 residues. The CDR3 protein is CASSLSVPRRGSGNTIYF. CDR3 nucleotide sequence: TGCGCCAGCAGCTTGTCTGTCCCTCGCCGGGGCTCTGGAAACACCATATATTTT.

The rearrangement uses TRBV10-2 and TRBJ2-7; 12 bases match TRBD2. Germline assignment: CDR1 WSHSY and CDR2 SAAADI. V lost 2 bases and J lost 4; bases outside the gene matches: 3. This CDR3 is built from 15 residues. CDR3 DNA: TGCGCCAGCAGTGAGACTAGCGGGAGGAGGTACGAGCAGTACTTC. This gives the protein CASSETSGRRYEQYF.

The chain's CDR3 is CASSQDFPQGAPGRETQYF. DNA of the CDR3: TGCGCCAGCAGCCAAGATTTCCCACAGGGAGCACCCGGCCGAGAGACCCAGTACTTC. This chain joins TRBV4-1 and TRBJ2-5, with D perhaps TRBD1 (6 bases). The germline gives CDR1 MGHRA, CDR2 YSYEKL. The CDR3 runs 19 residues. The V end lost 0 bases, the J end lost 4 bases, and 24 bases lay between the germline ends.

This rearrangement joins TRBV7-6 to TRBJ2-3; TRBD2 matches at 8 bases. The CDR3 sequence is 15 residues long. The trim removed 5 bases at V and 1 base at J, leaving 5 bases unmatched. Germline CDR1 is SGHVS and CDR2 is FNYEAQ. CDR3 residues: CASSVWREGTDTQYF. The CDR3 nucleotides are TGTGCCAGCAGCGTATGGCGGGAGGGCACAGATACGCAGTATTTT. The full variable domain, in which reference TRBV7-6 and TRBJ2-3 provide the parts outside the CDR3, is GAGVSQSPRYKVTKRGQDVALRCDPISGHVSLYWYRQALGQGPEFLTYFNYEAQQDKSGLPNDRFSAERPEGSISTLTIQRTEQRDSAMYRCASSVWREGTDTQYFGPGTRLTVL.

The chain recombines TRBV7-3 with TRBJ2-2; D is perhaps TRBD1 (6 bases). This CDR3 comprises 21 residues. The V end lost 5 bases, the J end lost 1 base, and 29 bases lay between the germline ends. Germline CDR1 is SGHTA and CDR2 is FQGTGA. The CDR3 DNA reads TGTGCCAGCAGCCATCGAAGGCGTGTCTCGAGTGGACAGCGGAACACCGGGGAGCTGTTTTTT. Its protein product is CASSHRRRVSSGQRNTGELFF.

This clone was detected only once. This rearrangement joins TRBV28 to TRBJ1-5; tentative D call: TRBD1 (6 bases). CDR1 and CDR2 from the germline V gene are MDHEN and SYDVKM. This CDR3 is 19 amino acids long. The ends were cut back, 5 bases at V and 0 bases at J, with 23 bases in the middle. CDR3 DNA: TGTGCCAGCAGTCGACCGGGGGGAAACAGGGATTATAGCAATCAGCCCCAGCATTTT. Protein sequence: CASSRPGGNRDYSNQPQHF.

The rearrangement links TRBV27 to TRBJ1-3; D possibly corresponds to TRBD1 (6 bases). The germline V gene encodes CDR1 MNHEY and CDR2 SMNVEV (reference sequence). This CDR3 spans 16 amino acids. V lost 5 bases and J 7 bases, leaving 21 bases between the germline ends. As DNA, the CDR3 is TGTGCCAGCAGTACAACACAGGGCCCGGGGCGGAACACCATATATTTT. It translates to CASSTTQGPGRNTIYF.

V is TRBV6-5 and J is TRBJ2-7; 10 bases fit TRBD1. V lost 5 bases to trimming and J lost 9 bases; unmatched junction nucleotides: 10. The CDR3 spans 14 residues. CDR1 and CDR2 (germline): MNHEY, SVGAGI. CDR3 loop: CASSIRDRGIVQYF. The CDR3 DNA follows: TGTGCCAGCAGTATCCGGGACAGGGGTATCGTGCAGTACTTC.

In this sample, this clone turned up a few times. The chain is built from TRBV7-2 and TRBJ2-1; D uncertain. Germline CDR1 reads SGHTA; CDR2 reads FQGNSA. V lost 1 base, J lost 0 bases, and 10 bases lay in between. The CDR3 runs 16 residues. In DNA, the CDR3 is TGTGCCAGCAGCTTAGAAGAGTCGAGCTCCTACAATGAGCAGTTCTTC. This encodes CASSLEESSSYNEQFF.

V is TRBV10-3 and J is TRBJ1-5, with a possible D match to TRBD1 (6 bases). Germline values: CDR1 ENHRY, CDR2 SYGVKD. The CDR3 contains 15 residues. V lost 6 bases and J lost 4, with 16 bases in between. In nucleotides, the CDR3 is TGTGCCATCAGCCACAGGGACGGGGTTAATCAGCCCCAGCATTTT. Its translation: CAISHRDGVNQPQHF.

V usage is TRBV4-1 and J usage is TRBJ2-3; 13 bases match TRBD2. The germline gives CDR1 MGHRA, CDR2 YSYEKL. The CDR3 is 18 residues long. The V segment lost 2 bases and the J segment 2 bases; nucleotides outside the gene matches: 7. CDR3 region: CASSQNQLAGGVTDTQYF. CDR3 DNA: TGCGCCAGCAGCCAAAACCAACTAGCGGGAGGGGTCACAGATACGCAGTATTTT.

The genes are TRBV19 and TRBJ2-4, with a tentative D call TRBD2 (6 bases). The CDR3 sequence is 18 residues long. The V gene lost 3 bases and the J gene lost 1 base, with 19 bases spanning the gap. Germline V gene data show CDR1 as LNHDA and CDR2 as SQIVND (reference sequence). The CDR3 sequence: CASSIRGGGYVAKNIQYF. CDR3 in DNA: TGTGCCAGTAGTATTAGGGGAGGTGGGTATGTGGCCAAAAACATTCAGTACTTC.

The CDR3 loop reads CASSAHGSGSPKAGTDTQYF. The CDR3 nucleotides read TGCGCCAGCAGCGCCCACGGTAGCGGGAGCCCCAAGGCAGGTACAGATACGCAGTATTTT. The chain joins TRBV4-3 to TRBJ2-3; 9 nucleotides match TRBD2. V was clipped by 5 bases and J by 3 bases; unmatched bases: 21. The germline V gene has CDR1 LGHNA and CDR2 YSLEER. The CDR3 contains 20 residues.

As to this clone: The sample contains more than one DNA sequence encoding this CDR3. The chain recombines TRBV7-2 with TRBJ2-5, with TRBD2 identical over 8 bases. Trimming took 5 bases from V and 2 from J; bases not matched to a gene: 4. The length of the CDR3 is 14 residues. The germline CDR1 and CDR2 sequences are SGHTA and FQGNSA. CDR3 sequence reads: CASSPTSVQETQYF. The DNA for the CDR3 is TGTGCCAGCAGCCCGACTAGCGTTCAAGAGACCCAGTACTTC.

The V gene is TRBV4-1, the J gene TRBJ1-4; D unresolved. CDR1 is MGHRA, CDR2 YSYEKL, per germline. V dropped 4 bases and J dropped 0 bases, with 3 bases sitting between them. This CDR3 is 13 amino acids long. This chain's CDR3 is CASSPSTNEKLFF. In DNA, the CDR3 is TGCGCCAGCAGCCCCTCAACTAATGAAAAACTGTTTTTT.

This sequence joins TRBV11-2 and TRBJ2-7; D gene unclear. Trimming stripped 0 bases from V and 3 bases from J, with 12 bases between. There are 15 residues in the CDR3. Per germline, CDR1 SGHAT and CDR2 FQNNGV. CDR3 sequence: CASSLDRQAHYEQYF. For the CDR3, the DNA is TGTGCCAGCAGCTTAGACAGGCAGGCACACTACGAGCAGTACTTC.

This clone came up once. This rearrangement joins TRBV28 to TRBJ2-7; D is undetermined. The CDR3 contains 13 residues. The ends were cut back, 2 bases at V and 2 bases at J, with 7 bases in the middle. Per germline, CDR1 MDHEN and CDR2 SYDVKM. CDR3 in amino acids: CASSLQAAYEQYF. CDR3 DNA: TGTGCCAGCAGTTTACAGGCAGCCTACGAGCAGTACTTC.

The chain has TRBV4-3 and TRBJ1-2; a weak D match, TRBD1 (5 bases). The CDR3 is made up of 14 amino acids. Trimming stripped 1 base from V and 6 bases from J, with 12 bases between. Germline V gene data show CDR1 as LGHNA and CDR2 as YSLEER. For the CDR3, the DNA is TGCGCCAGCAGCCAAGGGAGGGGAAGGAATGGCTACACCTTC. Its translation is CASSQGRGRNGYTF.